Listed below are T cell receptor beta chains from one sample, sequenced in a study of blood T cell repertoires in COVID-19. Repertoires were generated with immunoSEQ multiplex PCR, while TCRdb's copy carries only in-frame clones and drops some. Of some 59,000 clones in the sample, about 80% were seen once. Sequenced input: peripheral blood. The receptor set was obtained from a man aged 25-40 years with COVID-19, enrolled during active disease. The CDR3 runs from the conserved cysteine through the conserved F or W. Each record gives: D gene, clone size, V gene, J gene, CDR3 DNA, CDR3 protein. D genes are given only for firm matches. Size is stated for part of the rows, as once, few or many counts, or as a class when the clone is expanded.

D gene: -
clone size: -
V gene: TRBV30
J gene: TRBJ1-6
CDR3 DNA: TGTGCCTGGAGTGTACAAAATTCTTCACCCCTCCACTTT
CDR3 protein: CAWSVQNSSPLHF

D gene: -
clone size: -
V gene: TRBV9
J gene: TRBJ2-3
CDR3 DNA: TGTGCCAGCAGTGCGGGATTCACAGATACGCAGTATTTT
CDR3 protein: CASSAGFTDTQYF

D gene: -
clone size: -
V gene: TRBV6-1
J gene: TRBJ1-1
CDR3 DNA: TGTGCCAGCAGTGAAGCGTCCCGTACTGAAGCTTTCTTT
CDR3 protein: CASSEASRTEAFF

D gene: TRBD1
clone size: once
V gene: TRBV6-5
J gene: TRBJ2-3
CDR3 DNA: TGTGCCAGCAACCCGGGACAGGGCACAGATACGCAGTATTTT
CDR3 protein: CASNPGQGTDTQYF

D gene: -
clone size: once
V gene: TRBV15
J gene: TRBJ2-2
CDR3 DNA: TGTGCCACCAGCAGACAGGGTGACACCGGGGAGCTGTTTTTT
CDR3 protein: CATSRQGDTGELFF

D gene: -
clone size: -
V gene: TRBV21-1
J gene: TRBJ2-7
CDR3 DNA: TGTGCCAGCAGCAAAGACTCGAAGCGAAGAGTTGGGACTAGCGGGAACGGATCCTACGAGCAGTACTTC
CDR3 protein: CASSKDSKRRVGTSGNGSYEQYF

D gene: TRBD1
clone size: -
V gene: TRBV25-1
J gene: TRBJ2-7
CDR3 DNA: TGTGCCAGCAGTGAATTCGCGGGACAGGGCTTCGAGCAGTACTTC
CDR3 protein: CASSEFAGQGFEQYF

D gene: -
clone size: medium-sized
V gene: TRBV14
J gene: TRBJ1-1
CDR3 DNA: TGTGCCAGCAGCCAAGAAGGAAGTAGCGCGGACACTGAAGCTTTCTTT
CDR3 protein: CASSQEGSSADTEAFF

D gene: -
clone size: -
V gene: TRBV30
J gene: TRBJ1-1
CDR3 DNA: TGTGCCTGGAGTGTACAGGGGAACACTGAAGCTTTCTTT
CDR3 protein: CAWSVQGNTEAFF

D gene: TRBD2
clone size: -
V gene: TRBV7-6
J gene: TRBJ2-2
CDR3 DNA: TGTGCCAGCAGCTTACGACCGGGACTAGCGGGATTTTTGGGCGGGGAGCTGTTTTTT
CDR3 protein: CASSLRPGLAGFLGGELFF

D gene: TRBD2
clone size: many
V gene: TRBV28
J gene: TRBJ2-2
CDR3 DNA: TGTGCCAGCAGTTTTTATACAGAGCGGGGCGTCGGGGAGCTGTTTTTT
CDR3 protein: CASSFYTERGVGELFF

D gene: -
clone size: -
V gene: TRBV3-1/TRBV3-2
J gene: TRBJ2-3
CDR3 DNA: TGTGCCAGCAGCCAAGATGTATTAGGCGGGGTTGCCCTTTCACAAGCAGATACGCAGTATTTT
CDR3 protein: CASSQDVLGGVALSQADTQYF

D gene: TRBD2
clone size: -
V gene: TRBV20-1
J gene: TRBJ2-3
CDR3 DNA: TGCAGTGCTAGTAATGCGGGAGGCACAGATACGCAGTATTTT
CDR3 protein: CSASNAGGTDTQYF

D gene: TRBD1
clone size: -
V gene: TRBV11-1
J gene: TRBJ1-1
CDR3 DNA: TGTGCCAGCAACCGGGACAGTTTAATGAACACTGAAGCTTTCTTT
CDR3 protein: CASNRDSLMNTEAFF

D gene: TRBD2
clone size: -
V gene: TRBV29-1
J gene: TRBJ2-5
CDR3 DNA: TGCAGCGTTGACCCCCCGAGCGGGAGTCAAGAGACCCAGTACTTC
CDR3 protein: CSVDPPSGSQETQYF

D gene: TRBD2
clone size: -
V gene: TRBV28
J gene: TRBJ2-5
CDR3 DNA: TGTGCCAGCAGTCCCCTGACTAGCCGGGTGCCAGAGACCCAGTACTTC
CDR3 protein: CASSPLTSRVPETQYF

D gene: -
clone size: -
V gene: TRBV6-5
J gene: TRBJ1-6
CDR3 DNA: TGTGCCAGCAGCCCGGGACTGTATAATTCACCCCTCCACTTT
CDR3 protein: CASSPGLYNSPLHF

D gene: TRBD1
clone size: -
V gene: TRBV5-4
J gene: TRBJ2-2
CDR3 DNA: TGTGCCAGCAGCTTGGAGCGACAGGGCACCGGGGAGCTGTTTTTT
CDR3 protein: CASSLERQGTGELFF

D gene: TRBD2
clone size: -
V gene: TRBV5-4
J gene: TRBJ2-2
CDR3 DNA: TGTGCCAGCAGCTTGAGGAGCGGGAATAGCGGGGAGCTGTTTTTT
CDR3 protein: CASSLRSGNSGELFF

D gene: -
clone size: -
V gene: TRBV28
J gene: TRBJ1-1
CDR3 DNA: TGTGCCAGCAGTGGAACAGGTTTAATGAACACTGAAGCTTTCTTT
CDR3 protein: CASSGTGLMNTEAFF

D gene: TRBD1
clone size: -
V gene: TRBV30
J gene: TRBJ1-4
CDR3 DNA: TGTGCCTGGAGTGTAGGGGACAGACCAACTAATGAAAAACTGTTTTTT
CDR3 protein: CAWSVGDRPTNEKLFF

D gene: TRBD1
clone size: -
V gene: TRBV2
J gene: TRBJ2-2
CDR3 DNA: TGTGCCAGCCGGGACAGAGTTACCGGGGAGCTGTTTTTT
CDR3 protein: CASRDRVTGELFF

D gene: -
clone size: -
V gene: TRBV4-1
J gene: TRBJ2-2
CDR3 DNA: TGCGCCAGCAGCCAAGAAACTAGCCCCTACACCGGGGAGCTGTTTTTT
CDR3 protein: CASSQETSPYTGELFF

D gene: -
clone size: -
V gene: TRBV29-1
J gene: TRBJ1-3
CDR3 DNA: TGCAGCGTTGTCAAAGAGAGCTCTGGAAACACCATATATTTT
CDR3 protein: CSVVKESSGNTIYF

D gene: -
clone size: once
V gene: TRBV29-1
J gene: TRBJ2-3
CDR3 DNA: TGCAGCGTTTCTCGGGAGACGCAGTATTTT
CDR3 protein: CSVSRETQYF

D gene: TRBD1
clone size: -
V gene: TRBV11-2
J gene: TRBJ1-5
CDR3 DNA: TGTGCCAGCAGCTTATCGACAGGGATGAATCAGCCCCAGCATTTT
CDR3 protein: CASSLSTGMNQPQHF

D gene: -
clone size: -
V gene: TRBV19
J gene: TRBJ2-4
CDR3 DNA: TGTGCCAGTAGTATATGGGGGCTCACTAGGAACATTCAGTACTTC
CDR3 protein: CASSIWGLTRNIQYF

D gene: TRBD2
clone size: -
V gene: TRBV7-6
J gene: TRBJ2-3
CDR3 DNA: TGTGCCAGCAGCCTCGGGGGGGATTTAGATACGCAGTATTTT
CDR3 protein: CASSLGGDLDTQYF

D gene: -
clone size: -
V gene: TRBV21-1
J gene: TRBJ1-2
CDR3 DNA: TGTGCCAGCAGCCGACAGAAGATAAACTATGGCTACACCTTC
CDR3 protein: CASSRQKINYGYTF

D gene: TRBD1
clone size: -
V gene: TRBV28
J gene: TRBJ1-2
CDR3 DNA: TGTGCCAGCAGTTTAGGGACAGGGCTATATTTATTAGGCTACACCTTC
CDR3 protein: CASSLGTGLYLLGYTF

D gene: TRBD1
clone size: once
V gene: TRBV5-1
J gene: TRBJ1-6
CDR3 DNA: TGCGCCAGCAGCTTGGTCGGACAGGGGGACTCACCCCTCCACTTT
CDR3 protein: CASSLVGQGDSPLHF

D gene: TRBD1
clone size: medium-sized
V gene: TRBV4-2
J gene: TRBJ2-7
CDR3 DNA: TGTGCCAGCAGCCAAGGCACAGGGGGCTCCTACGAGCAGTACTTC
CDR3 protein: CASSQGTGGSYEQYF

D gene: TRBD2
clone size: -
V gene: TRBV15
J gene: TRBJ2-4
CDR3 DNA: TGTGCCACCAGCACCTCCTCGACTAGCGGGAAAAACATTCAGTACTTC
CDR3 protein: CATSTSSTSGKNIQYF

D gene: -
clone size: -
V gene: TRBV28
J gene: TRBJ1-1
CDR3 DNA: TGTGCCAGCACGGGATGGACGGAGAACACTGAAGCTTTCTTT
CDR3 protein: CASTGWTENTEAFF

D gene: TRBD1
clone size: -
V gene: TRBV5-6
J gene: TRBJ2-7
CDR3 DNA: TGTGCCAGCAGCGGAGGGACAGGCCGACAGGATTACGAGCAGTACTTC
CDR3 protein: CASSGGTGRQDYEQYF

D gene: -
clone size: -
V gene: TRBV6-2/TRBV6-3
J gene: TRBJ2-6
CDR3 DNA: TGTGCCAGCAGTTATGGTCCCCAGTCTGGGGCCAACGTCCTGACTTTC
CDR3 protein: CASSYGPQSGANVLTF

D gene: -
clone size: -
V gene: TRBV6-2/TRBV6-3
J gene: TRBJ2-2
CDR3 DNA: TGTGCCAGCAGTATCCAGGGGACCGGGGAGCTGTTTTTT
CDR3 protein: CASSIQGTGELFF

D gene: -
clone size: -
V gene: TRBV5-5
J gene: TRBJ1-3
CDR3 DNA: TGTGCCAGCAGCTTGGCCGGGATCTCTGGAAACACCATATATTTT
CDR3 protein: CASSLAGISGNTIYF

D gene: -
clone size: -
V gene: TRBV2
J gene: TRBJ1-1
CDR3 DNA: TGTGCCAGCAGGGCGGACAGGAACACTGAAGCTTTCTTT
CDR3 protein: CASRADRNTEAFF

D gene: TRBD2
clone size: -
V gene: TRBV6-5
J gene: TRBJ2-1
CDR3 DNA: TGTGCCAGCGTGGCGGGAGTTTACAATGAGCAGTTCTTC
CDR3 protein: CASVAGVYNEQFF

D gene: -
clone size: few
V gene: TRBV4-3
J gene: TRBJ1-5
CDR3 DNA: TGCGCCAGCAGCCAAGGACAGGTTGGTCAACCCCAGCATTTT
CDR3 protein: CASSQGQVGQPQHF

D gene: TRBD1
clone size: -
V gene: TRBV7-3
J gene: TRBJ2-1
CDR3 DNA: TGTGCCAGCAGCCCGACAGGGCGCGATGAGCAGTTCTTC
CDR3 protein: CASSPTGRDEQFF

D gene: TRBD2
clone size: -
V gene: TRBV28
J gene: TRBJ2-7
CDR3 DNA: TGTGCCAGCAGTTTAAGCATGGCGCGCGGGAGACACGAGCAGTACTTC
CDR3 protein: CASSLSMARGRHEQYF

D gene: -
clone size: -
V gene: TRBV9
J gene: TRBJ1-1
CDR3 DNA: TGTGCCAGCAGCGTCTTAACGGACACTGAAGCTTTCTTT
CDR3 protein: CASSVLTDTEAFF

D gene: TRBD2
clone size: -
V gene: TRBV7-9
J gene: TRBJ2-7
CDR3 DNA: TGTGCCGCAGCGGGGAACGGGGACGAGCAGTACTTC
CDR3 protein: CAAAGNGDEQYF

D gene: -
clone size: -
V gene: TRBV10-3
J gene: TRBJ1-3
CDR3 DNA: TGTGCCATCAGTGCTAGGGACTCCAACACCATATATTTT
CDR3 protein: CAISARDSNTIYF

D gene: TRBD1
clone size: few
V gene: TRBV4-3
J gene: TRBJ2-7
CDR3 DNA: TGCGCCAGCAGCCAAGCAGTGGACAGGTTCTACGAGCAGTACTTC
CDR3 protein: CASSQAVDRFYEQYF

D gene: TRBD2
clone size: -
V gene: TRBV19
J gene: TRBJ2-5
CDR3 DNA: TGTGCCAGTAGTATCACGGGACTAGCGGGAGGATTCCAAGAGACCCAGTACTTC
CDR3 protein: CASSITGLAGGFQETQYF

D gene: -
clone size: -
V gene: TRBV27
J gene: TRBJ2-1
CDR3 DNA: TGTGCCAGCAGTTTCCCGGGAGAGTACAATGAGCAGTTCTTC
CDR3 protein: CASSFPGEYNEQFF

D gene: -
clone size: once
V gene: TRBV19
J gene: TRBJ1-5
CDR3 DNA: TGTGCCAGTAGTATCCCCACGACAGCGTTCAATCAGCCCCAGCATTTT
CDR3 protein: CASSIPTTAFNQPQHF

D gene: -
clone size: once
V gene: TRBV27
J gene: TRBJ2-7
CDR3 DNA: TGTGCCAGCAGTTTTAACAGGGGGGGCTACGAGCAGTACTTC
CDR3 protein: CASSFNRGGYEQYF

D gene: -
clone size: -
V gene: TRBV27
J gene: TRBJ2-7
CDR3 DNA: TGTGCCAGCAGAAGGGGCCGGTACGAGCAGTACTTC
CDR3 protein: CASRRGRYEQYF

D gene: -
clone size: -
V gene: TRBV6-4
J gene: TRBJ1-4
CDR3 DNA: TGTGCCAGCAGTGACCTATTAAGCGGGCGCCGGGATGAAAAACTGTTTTTT
CDR3 protein: CASSDLLSGRRDEKLFF

D gene: TRBD1
clone size: -
V gene: TRBV27
J gene: TRBJ2-7
CDR3 DNA: TGTGCCAGCAGTATGACAGGGTTCTCCTACGAGCAGTACTTC
CDR3 protein: CASSMTGFSYEQYF